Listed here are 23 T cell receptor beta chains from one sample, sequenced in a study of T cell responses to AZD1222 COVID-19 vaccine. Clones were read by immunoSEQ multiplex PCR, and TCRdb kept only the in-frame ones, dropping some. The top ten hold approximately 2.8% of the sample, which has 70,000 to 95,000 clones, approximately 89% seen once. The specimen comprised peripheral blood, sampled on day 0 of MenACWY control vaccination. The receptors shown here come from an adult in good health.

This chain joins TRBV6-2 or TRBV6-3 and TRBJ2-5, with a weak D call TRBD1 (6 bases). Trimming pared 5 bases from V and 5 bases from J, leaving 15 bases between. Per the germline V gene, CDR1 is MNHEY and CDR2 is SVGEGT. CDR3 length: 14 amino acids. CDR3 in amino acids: CASSPGTPRETQYF. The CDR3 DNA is TGTGCCAGCAGTCCCGGGACACCCCGCGAGACCCAGTACTTC.

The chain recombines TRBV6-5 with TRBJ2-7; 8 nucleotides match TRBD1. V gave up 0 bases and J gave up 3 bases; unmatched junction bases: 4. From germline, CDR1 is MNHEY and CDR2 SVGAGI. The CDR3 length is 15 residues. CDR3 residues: CASSYSGTGLYEQYF. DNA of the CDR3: TGTGCCAGCAGTTACTCTGGGACAGGCCTCTACGAGCAGTACTTC.

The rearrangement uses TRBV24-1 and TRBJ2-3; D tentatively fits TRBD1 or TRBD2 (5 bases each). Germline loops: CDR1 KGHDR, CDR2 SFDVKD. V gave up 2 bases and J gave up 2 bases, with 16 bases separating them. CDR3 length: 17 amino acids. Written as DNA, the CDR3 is TGTGCCACCAGTGATTACCGGGACCGACTTCTCACAGATACGCAGTATTTT. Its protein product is CATSDYRDRLLTDTQYF.

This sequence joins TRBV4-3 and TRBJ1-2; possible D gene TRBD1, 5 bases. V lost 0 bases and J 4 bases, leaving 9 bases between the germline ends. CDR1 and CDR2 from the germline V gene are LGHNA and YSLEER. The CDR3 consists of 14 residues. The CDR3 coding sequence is TGCGCCAGCAGCCAAGATCTGGGGGTCTATGGCTACACCTTC. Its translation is CASSQDLGVYGYTF.

The CDR3 reads CASSSRVGGGTQETQYF. DNA for the CDR3: TGTGCCAGCAGCTCCCGGGTGGGCGGGGGGACCCAAGAGACCCAGTACTTC. V usage is TRBV7-2 and J usage is TRBJ2-5, with 8 bases identical to TRBD2. The CDR3 loop spans 17 amino acids. CDR1 is SGHTA, CDR2 FQGNSA, per germline. J gave up 1 base and V 4 bases, and 11 bases lay outside the gene matches.

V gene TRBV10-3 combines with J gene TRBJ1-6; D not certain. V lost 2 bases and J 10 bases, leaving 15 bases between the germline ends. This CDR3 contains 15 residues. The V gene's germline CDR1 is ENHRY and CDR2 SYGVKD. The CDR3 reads CAISETVSLGSPLHF. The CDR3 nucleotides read TGTGCCATCAGTGAGACAGTGAGCTTAGGCTCACCCCTCCACTTT.

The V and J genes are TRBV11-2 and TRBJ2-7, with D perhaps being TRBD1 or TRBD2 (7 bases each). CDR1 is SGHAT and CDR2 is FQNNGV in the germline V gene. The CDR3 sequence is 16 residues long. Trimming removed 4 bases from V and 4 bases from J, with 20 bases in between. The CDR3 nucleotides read TGTGCCAGCAGCTCCCCGACAGGGAGGGCCCCTTACGAGCAGTACTTC. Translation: CASSSPTGRAPYEQYF.

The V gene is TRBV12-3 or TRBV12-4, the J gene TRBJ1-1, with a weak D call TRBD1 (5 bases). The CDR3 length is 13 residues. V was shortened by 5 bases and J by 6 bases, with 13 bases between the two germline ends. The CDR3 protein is CASSMGVGSEAFF. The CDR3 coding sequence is TGTGCCAGCAGTATGGGGGTCGGGTCTGAAGCTTTCTTT.

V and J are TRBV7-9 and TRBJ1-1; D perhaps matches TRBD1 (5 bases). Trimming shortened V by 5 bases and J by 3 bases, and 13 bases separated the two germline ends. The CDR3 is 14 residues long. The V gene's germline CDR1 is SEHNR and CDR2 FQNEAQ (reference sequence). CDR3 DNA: TGTGCCAGCAGCCCCATTGTAGGGGACACTGAAGCTTTCTTT. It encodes CASSPIVGDTEAFF.

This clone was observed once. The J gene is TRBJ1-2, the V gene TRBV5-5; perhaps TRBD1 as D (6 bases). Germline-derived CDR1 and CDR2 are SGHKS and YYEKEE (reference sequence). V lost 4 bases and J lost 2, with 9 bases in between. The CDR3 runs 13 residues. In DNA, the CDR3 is TGTGCCAGCAGCCACCAGGGGAACTATGGCTACACCTTC. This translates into CASSHQGNYGYTF.

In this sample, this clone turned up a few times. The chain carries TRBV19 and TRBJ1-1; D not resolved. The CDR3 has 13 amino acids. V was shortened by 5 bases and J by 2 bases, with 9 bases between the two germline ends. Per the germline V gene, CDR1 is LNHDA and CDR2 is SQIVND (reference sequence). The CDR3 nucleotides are TGTGCCAGTAGTCCCCGGAGAAACACTGAAGCTTTCTTT. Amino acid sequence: CASSPRRNTEAFF.

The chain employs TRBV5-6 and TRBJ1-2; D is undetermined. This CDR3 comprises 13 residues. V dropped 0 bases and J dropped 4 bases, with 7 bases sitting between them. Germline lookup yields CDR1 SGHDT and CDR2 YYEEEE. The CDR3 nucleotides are TGTGCCAGCAGCTTGGAAGCGGTCTATGGCTACACCTTC. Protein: CASSLEAVYGYTF. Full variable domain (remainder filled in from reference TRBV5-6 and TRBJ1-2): DAGVTQSPTHLIKTRGQQVTLRCSPKSGHDTVSWYQQALGQGPQFIFQYYEEEERQRGNFPDRFSGHQFPNYSSELNVNALLLGDSALYLCASSLEAVYGYTFGSGTRLTVV.

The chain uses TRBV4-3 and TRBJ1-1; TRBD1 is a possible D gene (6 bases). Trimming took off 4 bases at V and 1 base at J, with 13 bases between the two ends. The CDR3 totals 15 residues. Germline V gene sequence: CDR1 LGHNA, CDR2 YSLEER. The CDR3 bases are TGCGCCAGCAGCCGGGACGGACAGCAGAACACTGAAGCTTTCTTT. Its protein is CASSRDGQQNTEAFF.

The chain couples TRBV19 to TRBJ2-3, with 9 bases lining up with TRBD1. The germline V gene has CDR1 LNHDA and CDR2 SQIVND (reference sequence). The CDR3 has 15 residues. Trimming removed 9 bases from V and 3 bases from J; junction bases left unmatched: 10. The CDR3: CASHDRQGVTDTQYF. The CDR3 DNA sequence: TGTGCCAGCCACGACCGACAGGGGGTAACAGATACGCAGTATTTT.

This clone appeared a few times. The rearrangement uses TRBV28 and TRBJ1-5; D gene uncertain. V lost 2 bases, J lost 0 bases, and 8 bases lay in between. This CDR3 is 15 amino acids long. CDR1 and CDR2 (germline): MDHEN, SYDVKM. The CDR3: CASSLVQVSNQPQHF. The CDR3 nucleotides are TGTGCCAGCAGTTTAGTGCAGGTTAGCAATCAGCCCCAGCATTTT.

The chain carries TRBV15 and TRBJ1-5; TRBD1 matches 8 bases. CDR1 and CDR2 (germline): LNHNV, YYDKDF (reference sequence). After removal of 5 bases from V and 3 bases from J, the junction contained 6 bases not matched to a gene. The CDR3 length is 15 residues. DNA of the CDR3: TGTGCCACCAGCCACGGGACAGGTCCCAATCAGCCCCAGCATTTT. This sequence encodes CATSHGTGPNQPQHF.

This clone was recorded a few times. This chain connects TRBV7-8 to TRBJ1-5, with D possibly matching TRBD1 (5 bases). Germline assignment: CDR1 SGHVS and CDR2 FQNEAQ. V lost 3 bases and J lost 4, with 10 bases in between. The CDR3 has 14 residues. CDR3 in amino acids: CASSFGAQNQPQHF. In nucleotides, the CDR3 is TGTGCCAGCAGCTTCGGGGCCCAAAATCAGCCCCAGCATTTT.

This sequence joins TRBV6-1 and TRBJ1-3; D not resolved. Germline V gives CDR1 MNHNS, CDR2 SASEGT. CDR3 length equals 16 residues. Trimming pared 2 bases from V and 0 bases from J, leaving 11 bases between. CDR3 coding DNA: TGTGCCAGCAGTGAATCACTCATCAGCTCTGGAAACACCATATATTTT. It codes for CASSESLISSGNTIYF.

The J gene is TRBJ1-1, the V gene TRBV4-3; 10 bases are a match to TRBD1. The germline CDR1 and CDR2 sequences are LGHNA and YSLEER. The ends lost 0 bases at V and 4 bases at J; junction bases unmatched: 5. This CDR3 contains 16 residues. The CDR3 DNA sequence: TGCGCCAGCAGCCAAGATCTACGGACAGGGGGCACTGAAGCTTTCTTT. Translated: CASSQDLRTGGTEAFF.

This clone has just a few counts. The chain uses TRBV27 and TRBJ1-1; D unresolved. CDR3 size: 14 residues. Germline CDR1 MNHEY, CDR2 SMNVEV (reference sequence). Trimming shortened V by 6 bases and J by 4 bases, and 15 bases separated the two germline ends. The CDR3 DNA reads TGTGCCAGCAGGGACGGCGTAGCATCCACTGAAGCTTTCTTT. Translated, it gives CASRDGVASTEAFF.

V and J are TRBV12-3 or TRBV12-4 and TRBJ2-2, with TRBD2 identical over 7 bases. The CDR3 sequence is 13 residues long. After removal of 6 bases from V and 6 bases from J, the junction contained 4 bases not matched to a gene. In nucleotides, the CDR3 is TGTGCCAGCAGCCCGGGGAGGGCCGGGGAGCTGTTTTTT. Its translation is CASSPGRAGELFF.

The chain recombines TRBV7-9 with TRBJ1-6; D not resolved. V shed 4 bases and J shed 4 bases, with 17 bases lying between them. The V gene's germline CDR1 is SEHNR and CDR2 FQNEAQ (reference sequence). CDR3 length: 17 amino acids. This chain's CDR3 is CASSSFGREGYNSPLHF. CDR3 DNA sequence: TGTGCCAGCAGCTCATTCGGACGGGAAGGATATAATTCACCCCTCCACTTT.

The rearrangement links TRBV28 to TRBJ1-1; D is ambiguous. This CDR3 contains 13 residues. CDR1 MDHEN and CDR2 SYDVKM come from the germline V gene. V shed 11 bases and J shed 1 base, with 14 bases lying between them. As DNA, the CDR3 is TGTGCCTGCCTCTCCCTGACGAACACTGAAGCTTTCTTT. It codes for CACLSLTNTEAFF.